The entry below gives a single TCR beta chain sequence along with its context. Antigen unknown. The sample belongs to a study of identifying expanded T cells in peripheral blood. Study outcomes and limitations: Across healthy donors, higher total template counts meant significantly greater approximately two-week count variance.

The CDR3 is made up of 18 amino acids. The germline gives CDR1 KGHSH, CDR2 LQKENI. V was trimmed by 1 base and J by 0 bases, leaving 17 bases between them. Produced via immunoSEQ multiplex PCR; TCRdb's table is partial and in-frame only. The table has more than 50,000 clones, around 81% seen once. This chain uses TRBV18 with TRBJ2-3; tentatively, D is TRBD1 (5 bases). Sequenced input: blood. The TCR originated in a person between 18 and 75 years old in good health. This CDR3 is CASSPRTLGRSSTDTQYF. In nucleotides, the CDR3 is TGTGCCAGCTCACCACGTACTCTGGGGCGTTCTAGCACAGATACGCAGTATTTT.